What follows are 5 T cell receptor beta chains derived from one specimen sequenced in a study of beta chain features in type 1 diabetes. Overall study results and limits: The study found moderately but significantly shorter TCRB CDR3s in all four CD4+ subsets of Type 1 diabetes patients.

These receptors have no identified antigens. What was sequenced were expressed TCRB transcripts, since all of the isolated RNA had been reverse transcribed. The assay was immunoSEQ multiplex PCR, and TCRdb's table has in-frame clones only and misses some. The sample records a few hundred thousand clones, roughly 13% being singletons. The sequenced sample was naive CD4+ T cells from blood. The origin of the receptors is a woman between 18 and 30 years old with type 1 diabetes.

This clone was seen only a few times. V gene TRBV5-1 combines with J gene TRBJ2-3; 9 positions agree with TRBD2. The ends lost 5 bases at V and 4 bases at J; junction bases unmatched: 11. This CDR3 spans 16 amino acids. Germline loops: CDR1 SGHRS, CDR2 YFSETQ. The DNA for the CDR3 is TGCGCCAGCAGAGGTCAAGGACTAGCGACTCCAGATACGCAGTATTTT. It codes for CASRGQGLATPDTQYF.

This clone was detected only a few times. This CDR3 is also generated by other DNA sequences in the sample. The chain carries TRBV18 and TRBJ1-1; D uncertain. Germline CDR1 KGHSH, CDR2 LQKENI. The CDR3 length is 13 residues. Trimming removed 6 bases at V and 1 base at J, with 9 bases between. CDR3 residues: CASSPTENTEAFF. The DNA of the CDR3 is TGTGCCAGCTCCCCAACTGAGAACACTGAAGCTTTCTTT.

The chain joins TRBV4-3 to TRBJ1-1; D not resolved. The V gene lost 0 bases and the J gene lost 4 bases, with 12 bases spanning the gap. The CDR3 has 15 amino acids. The germline CDR1 and CDR2 sequences are LGHNA and YSLEER. CDR3 nucleotides: TGCGCCAGCAGCCAAGATCCGGTTTCGAGCACTGAAGCTTTCTTT. Translated, it gives CASSQDPVSSTEAFF.

The table lists this clone with a few counts. This chain joins TRBV6-5 and TRBJ2-5; possible D gene TRBD2, 5 bases. V lost 0 bases to trimming and J lost 5 bases, with 7 bases between them. Germline V gene sequence: CDR1 MNHEY, CDR2 SVGAGI. This CDR3 is built from 13 residues. Written as DNA, the CDR3 is TGTGCCAGCAGTTACTCGAGGGTGGAGACCCAGTACTTC. It codes for CASSYSRVETQYF.

This clone appeared a few times. The chain links TRBV4-1 to TRBJ1-2; 9 bases are shared with TRBD1. The J segment lost 5 bases and the V segment lost 4 bases, leaving 5 bases of the junction unmatched. The CDR3 spans 14 residues. Germline V CDR1 and CDR2: MGHRA, YSYEKL. CDR3 nucleotides: TGCGCCAGCAGCCGACCGGGACAGGGATATGGCTACACCTTC. As protein: CASSRPGQGYGYTF.